This T cell receptor (beta chain) was sequenced for a study of OX40 agonist ivuxolimab in advanced cancers. A single count supports this clone. Some clones are missing from TCRdb's copy, which holds only in-frame ones; the method was immunoSEQ multiplex PCR. The table has 78,000 or so clones, roughly nine tenths seen once. This CDR3 spans 14 amino acids. J lost 5 bases, V lost 4 bases, and 5 bases had no gene match. The germline V gene has CDR1 SGHRS and CDR2 YFSETQ. The receptor was isolated from an adult with an advanced solid tumor such as melanoma, head and neck, liver or kidney cancer. Material: CD4+ or CD8+ T cells sorted from blood, obtained in a trial of the OX40 agonist ivuxolimab. This sequence joins TRBV5-1 and TRBJ2-1, with TRBD1 matching 8 bases. In DNA, the CDR3 is TGCGCCAGCAGCCCACAGACAGGGGACAATGAGCAGTTCTTC. It translates to CASSPQTGDNEQFF.